These T cell receptor beta chains were read from a single sample in a study of blood T cell repertoires in COVID-19. The table came from immunoSEQ multiplex PCR; TCRdb's copy has only in-frame clones and leaves some out. The sample records about 250,000 clones, around 86% being singletons. Sequencing was performed on peripheral blood. Receptors were obtained from a woman aged 80 or over with COVID-19, enrolled during active disease. Both conserved end residues are part of each CDR3. A D gene is named only where the DNA matches it firmly. Only part of the rows carry a size: once, few, many, or a class if the clone is expanded.

j_gene	v_gene	d_gene	abundance	len	CDR3nt	CDR3aa
TRBJ1-2	TRBV19	TRBD1	-	15	TGTGCCAGTAGTATTCAAAGGACAGGGAACTATGGCTACACCTTC	CASSIQRTGNYGYTF
TRBJ2-1	TRBV2	-	-	13	TGTGCCAGCAGTGAAAGAGGGATCCATGAGCAGTTCTTC	CASSERGIHEQFF
TRBJ1-3	TRBV19	TRBD1	few	15	TGTGCCAGTAGTGGTCAGGGGGTCTCTGGAAACACCATATATTTT	CASSGQGVSGNTIYF
TRBJ1-5	TRBV6-6	-	-	15	TGTGCCAGCACCTCACAGGCCGGTCGAGGCCAGCCCCAGCATTTT	CASTSQAGRGQPQHF
TRBJ2-1	TRBV5-4	TRBD2	-	18	TGTGCCAGCAGCATGGGCCTTCGTGGAGCGGGGGGCGACAATGAGCAGTTCTTC	CASSMGLRGAGGDNEQFF
TRBJ1-5	TRBV5-8	-	-	18	TGTGCCAGCAGCTCCTTGGAATGGGGTTGGGGGGGGAATCAGCCCCAGCATTTT	CASSSLEWGWGGNQPQHF
TRBJ1-2	TRBV28	-	-	13	TGTGCCAGCAGTTTGGGGGGGAACTATGGCTACACCTTC	CASSLGGNYGYTF
TRBJ1-1	TRBV2	-	-	13	TGTGCCAGCAGACAGTACATGAACACTGAAGCTTTCTTT	CASRQYMNTEAFF
TRBJ1-1	TRBV5-1	TRBD1	-	17	TGCGCCAGCAGCGGAGTTGGACAGGGGAGGGGATTGTCTGAAGCTTTCTTT	CASSGVGQGRGLSEAFF
TRBJ1-2	TRBV2	-	-	16	TGTGCCAGCAGTGACAAGGGGCGGACCTTAGAATATGGCTACACCTTC	CASSDKGRTLEYGYTF
TRBJ2-5	TRBV5-1	TRBD2	-	17	TGCGCCAGCAGCGTTGCTAGCGGGGGGGAACAACAAGAGACCCAGTACTTC	CASSVASGGEQQETQYF
TRBJ2-2	TRBV28	-	-	16	TGTGCCAGCAACCCCCACGGACTCGCGAACACCGGGGAGCTGTTTTTT	CASNPHGLANTGELFF
TRBJ1-2	TRBV18	-	-	14	TGTGCCAGCTCGCCAGGGAGGAGAGACTATGGCTACACCTTC	CASSPGRRDYGYTF
TRBJ1-4	TRBV6-1	TRBD1	-	17	TGTGCCAGCAGTGAACTCCTAGGGGGCGCAACTAATGAAAAACTGTTTTTT	CASSELLGGATNEKLFF
TRBJ1-2	TRBV30	TRBD1	-	13	TGTGCCTGGAGTGTGGGACAGGGCTATGGCTACACCTTC	CAWSVGQGYGYTF
TRBJ1-5	TRBV27	-	-	16	TGTGCCAGCAGCCACAACCCGGGGGGAGGCAATCAGCCCCAGCATTTT	CASSHNPGGGNQPQHF
TRBJ1-1	TRBV3-1/TRBV3-2	-	-	14	TGTGCCAGCAGCCAAGATAGCGTCGGCCGGAGGGCTTTCTTT	CASSQDSVGRRAFF
TRBJ2-3	TRBV29-1	TRBD1	-	14	TGCAGCGTACCGGGACAGGGGGCTACAGATACGCAGTATTTT	CSVPGQGATDTQYF
TRBJ1-1	TRBV19	-	-	11	TGTGCCAGTAGGGCGCGGGGTGGGGCTTTCTTT	CASRARGGAFF
TRBJ2-7	TRBV12-3/TRBV12-4	-	few	12	TGTGCCAGCAGTAGACAGGGAGGCGAGCAGTACTTC	CASSRQGGEQYF
TRBJ2-1	TRBV5-1	TRBD1	-	12	TGCGCCAGCAGTCGACAGGGGATTGAGCAGTTCTTC	CASSRQGIEQFF
TRBJ1-1	TRBV6-1	-	-	16	TGTGCCAGCAGTGGAGGGCGTGCCCCCATGAACACTGAAGCTTTCTTT	CASSGGRAPMNTEAFF
TRBJ2-1	TRBV7-3	TRBD2	-	17	TGTGCCAGCAGCTTGAGACGGACTAGCGGGGGGTCAGAGGAGCAGTTCTTC	CASSLRRTSGGSEEQFF
TRBJ1-4	TRBV6-5	-	-	14	TGTGCCAGCAGCTATCTGGGGGGGAATGAAAAACTGTTTTTT	CASSYLGGNEKLFF
TRBJ1-2	TRBV5-1	TRBD1	-	14	TGCGCCAGCAGCTTGGGTACAGGGGGTTATGGCTACACCTTC	CASSLGTGGYGYTF
TRBJ2-7	TRBV5-1	TRBD2	few	14	TGCGCCAGCAGCCTGAGCGGGGGCTCCTACGAGCAGTACTTC	CASSLSGGSYEQYF
TRBJ1-5	TRBV5-1	-	-	14	TGCGCCAGCAGCCTTGGTACGGTCAATCAGCCCCAGCATTTT	CASSLGTVNQPQHF
TRBJ2-5	TRBV5-1	TRBD2	-	18	TGCGCCAGCAGCTTGGCTGGGCTAGCGGGGGCCCAAAAAGAGACCCAGTACTTC	CASSLAGLAGAQKETQYF
TRBJ1-3	TRBV10-1	-	few	15	TGCGCCAGCAGCAGGGACACCAACTCTGGAAACACCATATATTTT	CASSRDTNSGNTIYF
TRBJ1-1	TRBV27	-	-	12	TGTGCCAGCAGTTACCTTGGGACAGAAGCTTTCTTT	CASSYLGTEAFF
TRBJ2-7	TRBV9	TRBD2	-	13	TGTGCCAGCCAAGGGACTAGCGGGGGGGTGCAGTACTTC	CASQGTSGGVQYF
TRBJ1-2	TRBV15	TRBD1	-	14	TGTGCCACCTCAACGGGACAGGGTTTCTATGGCTACACCTTC	CATSTGQGFYGYTF
TRBJ2-3	TRBV24-1	TRBD1	-	15	TGTGCCACCAGTGATGAGGGACAGAACACAGATACGCAGTATTTT	CATSDEGQNTDTQYF
TRBJ2-5	TRBV4-1	-	-	16	TGCGCCAGCAGCCAAGACCTACGGGGGAAGGGGGAGACCCAGTACTTC	CASSQDLRGKGETQYF
TRBJ1-5	TRBV19	TRBD1	-	16	TGTGCCAGTAGTTCTGCGGGACAGGGGGACAATCAGCCCCAGCATTTT	CASSSAGQGDNQPQHF
TRBJ1-5	TRBV19	-	-	15	TGTGCCAGTAGCCCTATAGACGGGGGTAATCAGCCCCAGCATTTT	CASSPIDGGNQPQHF
TRBJ2-7	TRBV6-1	TRBD1	-	13	TGTGCCAGCAGTGACAGGGGGCTTAGGGAGCAGTACTTC	CASSDRGLREQYF
TRBJ1-6	TRBV6-2/TRBV6-3	-	-	14	TGTGCCAGCAGTTACGGGCAACCTGATTCACCCCTCCACTTT	CASSYGQPDSPLHF
TRBJ1-1	TRBV29-1	TRBD1	-	13	TGCAGCGTTCACGACAGGGGGCGCACTGAAGCTTTCTTT	CSVHDRGRTEAFF
TRBJ2-3	TRBV25-1	TRBD2	few	16	TGTGCCAGCAGTACAAGCGGGGGGGCTAGCACAGATACGCAGTATTTT	CASSTSGGASTDTQYF
TRBJ1-2	TRBV10-3	-	-	13	TGTGCCATCACCTCCCCAGGGAACTATGGCTACACCTTC	CAITSPGNYGYTF
TRBJ1-1	TRBV11-1	TRBD1	-	13	TGTGCCAGCTCCCTGGGGACAGCCACTGAAGCTTTCTTT	CASSLGTATEAFF
TRBJ1-6	TRBV7-2	-	-	16	TGTGCCAGCAGCTCCCCCGGCAGGGCCTATAATTCACCCCTCCACTTT	CASSSPGRAYNSPLHF
TRBJ1-4	TRBV5-1	TRBD1	once	14	TGCGCCAGCAGTCCACAGGGGACTAATGAAAAACTGTTTTTT	CASSPQGTNEKLFF